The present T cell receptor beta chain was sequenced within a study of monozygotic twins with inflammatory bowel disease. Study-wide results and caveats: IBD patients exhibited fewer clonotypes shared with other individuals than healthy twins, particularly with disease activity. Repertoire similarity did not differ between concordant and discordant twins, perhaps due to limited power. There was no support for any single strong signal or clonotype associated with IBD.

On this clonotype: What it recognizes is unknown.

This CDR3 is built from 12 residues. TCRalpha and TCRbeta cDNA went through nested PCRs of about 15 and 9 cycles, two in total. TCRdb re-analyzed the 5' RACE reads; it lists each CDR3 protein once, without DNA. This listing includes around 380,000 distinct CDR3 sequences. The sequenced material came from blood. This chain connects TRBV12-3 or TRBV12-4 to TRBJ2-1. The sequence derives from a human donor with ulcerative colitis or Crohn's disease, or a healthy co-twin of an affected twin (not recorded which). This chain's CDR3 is CASSKPDNEQFF.